This TCR beta chain was recorded in a study of blood T cells in healthy people across ages. The CDR3 has 15 amino acids. Per germline, CDR1 SGHRS and CDR2 YFSETQ. The V end lost 4 bases, the J end lost 4 bases, and 17 bases lay between the germline ends. This clonotype was detected a few times. Its antigen is not known. A second PCR, run for about 7 to 11 cycles, used a sample-barcoded 5' primer plus a J-beta primer mix. TCRdb re-derived calls from the 5' RACE reads in MiXCR, one entry per CDR3 protein. The sample holds 750,000 to 950,000 distinct CDR3 sequences, roughly 24% seen once. Study-level results: The fall in TCR beta diversity per million T cells was roughly linear with age.

These data were also filed under a second study, of T cells of mothers and their children.

V is TRBV5-1 and J is TRBJ1-2; D is possibly TRBD1 (6 bases). The receptor was derived from a boy aged 10-17 years in good health. Sequencing used blood. DNA of the CDR3: TGCGCCAGCAGCCGAAATCCGGACAGCGCCTATGGCTACACCTTC. Encoded protein: CASSRNPDSAYGYTF.